What follows are 25 T cell receptor beta chains derived from one specimen sequenced in a study of T cells in Graves' hyperthyroidism and ophthalmopathy. Amplification targeted TCR beta CDR3 regions from RNA transcripts. Initially, a first-round RT-PCR of the TCR CDR3 employed the HTBI primer set. TCRdb reanalysed the multiplex PCR reads using MiXCR and keeps one entry per CDR3 protein. Of around 700,000 distinct CDR3 sequences in the sample, approximately 19% are singletons; the top ten hold around 17%. Sequenced sample: blood. Receptors were obtained from a woman in her 50s with Graves' hyperthyroidism that later progressed to Graves' ophthalmopathy.

On this clonotype: A much larger clone differs by one base, so this may be a read error. The chain has TRBV10-2 and TRBJ1-1; 8 nucleotides align to TRBD1. The CDR3 totals 15 residues. CDR1 is WSHSY, CDR2 SAAADI, per germline. Unmatched junction bases numbered 12, after V lost 6 bases and J lost 6 bases. CDR3 in amino acids: CASRAGTGHNAEAFF. The CDR3 DNA reads TGCGCCAGCAGGGCCGGGACAGGTCATAACGCTGAAGCTTTCTTT.

This clonotype has more than one count but fewer than ten. V is TRBV6-1 and J is TRBJ2-3; D not certain. V shed 6 bases and J shed 2 bases, with 15 bases lying between them. The germline V gene has CDR1 MNHNS and CDR2 SASEGT. This CDR3 is 15 amino acids long. The DNA of the CDR3 is TGTGCCAGCAGGTCCGGCACTCTACACACAGATACGCAGTATTTT. Translating gives CASRSGTLHTDTQYF.

A few counts support this clonotype. Here the CDR3 reads CASRRTTDTQYF. Written as DNA, the CDR3 is TGTGCCAGCAGGCGTACCACAGATACGCAGTATTTT. The rearrangement uses TRBV12-3 or TRBV12-4 and TRBJ2-3; D is uncertain. This CDR3 contains 12 residues. V lost 6 bases and J 2 bases, leaving 6 bases between the germline ends.

This clonotype appeared a few times. J is TRBJ1-6 and V is TRBV9, with 8 bases identical to TRBD1. The CDR3 has 15 residues. Per the germline V gene, CDR1 is SGDLS and CDR2 is YYNGEE. V lost 4 bases and J lost 7; bases outside the gene matches: 7. CDR3 residues: CASSPRTGWNSPLHF. The CDR3, as DNA: TGTGCCAGCAGCCCGCGGACAGGGTGGAATTCACCCCTCCACTTT.

This clonotype showed up many times. The chain uses TRBV30 and TRBJ2-7, with D maybe TRBD2 (6 bases). CDR1 is GTSNPN, CDR2 SVGIG, per germline (reference sequence). The CDR3 sequence is 14 residues long. V was pared by 4 bases and J by 2 bases, with 15 bases between. CDR3 region: CAWTGSVRTYEQYF. The CDR3 coding sequence is TGTGCCTGGACCGGGAGTGTGAGGACCTACGAGCAGTACTTC.

This sequence joins TRBV10-3 and TRBJ1-2, with 8 bases aligning to TRBD1. The germline V gene has CDR1 ENHRY and CDR2 SYGVKD. The CDR3 has 14 amino acids. V shed 4 bases and J 6 bases; nucleotides not matched to a gene: 7. CDR3 residues: CAISAGTGRHGYTF. DNA of the CDR3: TGTGCCATCAGTGCCGGGACAGGACGCCATGGCTACACCTTC.

The V and J genes are TRBV20-1 and TRBJ1-5; D may be TRBD1 (5 bases). Trimming removed 4 bases at V and 1 base at J, with 11 bases between. Germline CDR1 reads DFQATT; CDR2 reads SNEGSKA (reference sequence). The CDR3 extends over 14 amino acids. The CDR3 region is CSAIGRVSNQPQHF. CDR3 nucleotide sequence: TGCAGTGCTATTGGCAGGGTGAGCAATCAGCCCCAGCATTTT.

This clonotype was counted between two and nine times. CDR3 loop: CASRSNLYSNQPQHF. Here the CDR3 DNA reads TGTGCCAGCAGGAGCAATCTGTATAGCAATCAGCCCCAGCATTTT. The chain joins TRBV27 to TRBJ1-5, with unresolved D. The germline CDR1 and CDR2 sequences are MNHEY and SMNVEV (reference sequence). This CDR3 is built from 15 residues. V was pared by 6 bases and J by 0 bases, with 12 bases between.

This clonotype was detected ten times or more. The chain carries TRBV7-6 and TRBJ2-3; a weak D match, TRBD2 (7 bases). Germline loops: CDR1 SGHVS, CDR2 FNYEAQ. Trimming stripped 5 bases from V and 4 bases from J, with 16 bases between. The CDR3 loop spans 15 amino acids. The CDR3 DNA reads as TGTGCCAGCAGCACCACCGGGGGGCCATCAGATACGCAGTATTTT. Translating gives CASSTTGGPSDTQYF.

The V gene is TRBV7-8, the J gene TRBJ1-5; 7 nucleotides align to TRBD1. Trimming took 5 bases from V and 1 from J; bases not matched to a gene: 5. The CDR3 length is 15 residues. Germline V gene data show CDR1 as SGHVS and CDR2 as FQNEAQ. DNA of the CDR3: TGTGCCAGCAGCCGGACAGGTCTGAGCAATCAGCCCCAGCATTTT. Translating it yields CASSRTGLSNQPQHF.

The chain is built from TRBV7-6 and TRBJ2-1; perhaps TRBD2 as D (5 bases). This CDR3 spans 15 amino acids. The V gene lost 4 bases and the J gene lost 4 bases, with 14 bases spanning the gap. Germline lookup yields CDR1 SGHVS and CDR2 FNYEAQ. The DNA of the CDR3 is TGTGCCAGCAGCTCTCCGGGATTAAATTACAATGAGCAGTTCTTC. It specifies CASSSPGLNYNEQFF.

This clonotype was seen ten or more times. The chain combines TRBV7-9 with TRBJ1-1, with 7 bases lining up with TRBD1. This CDR3 has 14 residues. Germline lookup yields CDR1 SEHNR and CDR2 FQNEAQ (reference sequence). The trim removed 5 bases at V and 1 base at J, leaving 4 bases unmatched. The CDR3 region is CASSDNRGNTEAFF. The CDR3 region has the DNA TGTGCCAGCAGCGATAACAGGGGGAACACTGAAGCTTTCTTT.

The CDR3 DNA follows: TGCAGTGCTAGAGTTGGCACACGCCAAGAGACCCAGTACTTC. It specifies CSARVGTRQETQYF. The chain joins TRBV20-1 to TRBJ2-5; D call uncertain. This CDR3 has 14 amino acids. V shed 1 base and J shed 1 base, with 10 bases lying between them. The germline CDR1 and CDR2 sequences are DFQATT and SNEGSKA (reference sequence).

This chain joins TRBV12-3 or TRBV12-4 and TRBJ2-7; 8 nucleotides agree with TRBD2. This CDR3 has 14 amino acids. With V trimmed by 6 bases and J by 4 bases, 8 bases remained unmatched. This CDR3 reads CASRKTGGHYEQYF. The CDR3 DNA sequence: TGTGCCAGCAGGAAGACGGGGGGGCATTACGAGCAGTACTTC.

This clonotype was observed at least ten times. The gene calls are TRBV11-2 and TRBJ2-3; D uncertain. V was cut by 0 bases and J by 0 bases, with 13 bases left in between. There are 17 residues in the CDR3. Per the germline V gene, CDR1 is SGHAT and CDR2 is FQNNGV. As DNA, the CDR3 is TGTGCCAGCAGCTTAGATCAGAGGCTGACTAGCACAGATACGCAGTATTTT. It is translated as CASSLDQRLTSTDTQYF.

CDR3 DNA sequence: TGTGCCACCAGTGAAGCATCCGGGACAGACTACAATGAGCAGTTCTTC. It encodes CATSEASGTDYNEQFF. V is TRBV24-1 and J is TRBJ2-1, with 7 bases aligning to TRBD1. This CDR3 has 16 amino acids. V lost 4 bases to trimming and J lost 3 bases; unmatched junction nucleotides: 8. CDR1 and CDR2 from the germline V gene are KGHDR and SFDVKD.

In this sample, this clonotype turned up many times. The rearrangement uses TRBV5-1 and TRBJ1-2; 7 positions match TRBD1. This CDR3 is built from 12 residues. The germline V gene has CDR1 SGHRS and CDR2 YFSETQ. The junction had 3 bases not matched to a gene; V was cut back by 4 bases and J by 6 bases. The CDR3 here is CASSGDSHGYTF. CDR3 coding DNA: TGCGCCAGCAGCGGGGACAGCCATGGCTACACCTTC.

The chain couples TRBV9 to TRBJ2-3; 8 bases are shared with TRBD2. V lost 2 bases, J lost 2 bases, and 4 bases stayed unmatched. Germline assignment: CDR1 SGDLS and CDR2 YYNGEE. The CDR3 has 15 amino acids. CDR3 in amino acids: CASSVWRGATDTQYF. In DNA form, the CDR3 reads TGTGCCAGCAGCGTTTGGCGGGGGGCCACAGATACGCAGTATTTT. Looking up the rest from reference TRBV9 and TRBJ2-3 gives the full variable domain: DSGVTQTPKHLITATGQRVTLRCSPRSGDLSVYWYQQSLDQGLQFLIQYYNGEERAKGNILERFSAQQFPDLHSELNLSSLELGDSALYFCASSVWRGATDTQYFGPGTRLTVL.

This clonotype was recorded a few times. The J gene is TRBJ2-7, the V gene TRBV20-1; D is ambiguous. Germline CDR1 DFQATT, CDR2 SNEGSKA (reference sequence). This CDR3 is built from 16 residues. With 0 bases removed from V and 1 base from J, the gap between germline ends came to 16 bases. In DNA form, the CDR3 reads TGCAGTGCTAGAGATATTGGCGCGGAACGGTCCTACGAGCAGTACTTC. Amino acid sequence: CSARDIGAERSYEQYF.

This clonotype showed up just a few times. The chain couples TRBV20-1 to TRBJ1-3; 8 nucleotides line up with TRBD1. Looked up from germline, CDR1 is DFQATT and CDR2 is SNEGSKA (reference sequence). With 0 bases clipped from V and 1 base from J, the junction kept 11 bases outside the gene matches. The CDR3 totals 18 residues. The CDR3 DNA reads TGCAGTGCTAGAGAGGCCGGGACAGGACAACTTTCTGGAAACACCATATATTTT. It translates to CSAREAGTGQLSGNTIYF.

This clonotype was recorded many times. J is TRBJ2-3 and V is TRBV20-1; a weak D match, TRBD2 (6 bases). V shed 5 bases and J shed 1 base, with 13 bases lying between them. The germline V gene encodes CDR1 DFQATT and CDR2 SNEGSKA (reference sequence). The CDR3 extends over 14 amino acids. DNA of the CDR3: TGCAGTGCTGGGACTGGTTATGGCACAGATACGCAGTATTTT. The encoded protein is CSAGTGYGTDTQYF.

In this sample, this clonotype turned up many times. The rearrangement links TRBV20-1 to TRBJ2-4; D assignment may be TRBD1 or TRBD2 (5 bases each). Per germline, CDR1 DFQATT and CDR2 SNEGSKA (reference sequence). With 0 bases removed from V and 0 bases from J, the gap between germline ends came to 9 bases. The CDR3 loop spans 15 amino acids. CDR3 sequence (DNA): TGCAGTGCTAGAGATGGGGGTGTAGCCAAAAACATTCAGTACTTC. Its translation is CSARDGGVAKNIQYF.

This clonotype has just a few counts. V usage is TRBV29-1 and J usage is TRBJ2-5, with TRBD2 identical over 7 bases. The CDR3 runs to 18 residues. V trimming: 0 bases; J trimming: 5 bases; junction bases outside the gene matches: 18. CDR1 and CDR2 (germline): SQVTM, ANQGSEA. The CDR3 sequence: CSVEDLVAFGGKLETQYF. The CDR3 nucleotides read TGCAGCGTTGAAGATCTGGTCGCTTTCGGGGGGAAGTTGGAGACCCAGTACTTC. Together with reference TRBV29-1 and TRBJ2-5, the CDR3 gives the full variable domain: SAVISQKPSRDICQRGTSLTIQCQVDSQVTMMFWYRQQPGQSLTLIATANQGSEATYESGFVIDKFPISRPNLTFSTLTVSNMSPEDSSIYLCSVEDLVAFGGKLETQYFGPGTRLLVL.

There are many counts of this clonotype. This chain links TRBV2 with TRBJ2-3; 7 bases agree with TRBD2. CDR1 and CDR2 (germline): SNHLY, FYNNEI. The ends lost 9 bases at V and 1 base at J; junction bases unmatched: 13. There are 16 residues in the CDR3. CDR3 amino acids: CASTRNGAGGTDTQYF. DNA of the CDR3: TGTGCCAGTACTCGGAACGGGGCGGGGGGCACAGATACGCAGTATTTT. Drawing the rest from reference TRBV2 and TRBJ2-3, the complete variable domain is EPEVTQTPSHQVTQMGQEVILRCVPISNHLYFYWYRQILGQKVEFLVSFYNNEISEKSEIFDDQFSVERPDGSNFTLKIRSTKLEDSAMYFCASTRNGAGGTDTQYFGPGTRLTVL.

This clonotype was counted many times. In nucleotides, the CDR3 is TGTGCCAGCAGCTTAGCGGGGGGAGGTGGCTACACCTTC. This gives the protein CASSLAGGGGYTF. The rearrangement uses TRBV11-2 and TRBJ1-2; maybe TRBD1 (5 bases). CDR1 and CDR2 (germline): SGHAT, FQNNGV. The V end was cut by 1 base, the J end by 7 bases, with 10 bases between. This CDR3 is 13 amino acids long.